One sample yielded the 8 T cell receptor beta chains listed below, sequenced in a study of identical twins. TCRdb fed the 5' RACE reads into MiXCR, producing one record per CDR3 protein. The sample lists 350,000 to 400,000 distinct CDR3 sequences, roughly 9% occurring once. What was sequenced was naive T cells sorted from blood. These receptors were taken from a woman aged 50 to 65 in good health.

This sequence joins TRBV5-1 and TRBJ1-2; TRBD1 is a possible D gene (5 bases). Germline V gives CDR1 SGHRS, CDR2 YFSETQ. The V end was cut by 5 bases, the J end by 3 bases, with 14 bases between. CDR3 length: 14 residues. CDR3 region: CASSSGGGDYGYTF. CDR3 nucleotide sequence: TGCGCCAGCAGTAGCGGCGGGGGGGACTATGGCTACACCTTC.

There are many counts of this clonotype. J is TRBJ1-1 and V is TRBV5-5; D not certain. Germline V gives CDR1 SGHKS, CDR2 YYEKEE (reference sequence). The V and J ends lost 6 bases and 0 bases respectively, with 12 bases between them. This CDR3 is built from 14 residues. This chain's CDR3 is CASIPGVMNTEAFF. In DNA form, the CDR3 reads TGTGCCAGCATCCCGGGTGTCATGAACACTGAAGCTTTCTTT. Full variable domain (remainder filled in from reference TRBV5-5 and TRBJ1-1): DAGVTQSPTHLIKTRGQQVTLRCSPISGHKSVSWYQQVLGQGPQFIFQYYEKEERGRGNFPDRFSARQFPNYSSELNVNALLLGDSALYLCASIPGVMNTEAFFGQGTRLTVV.

This clonotype was found many times. The chain links TRBV3-1 to TRBJ2-2; maybe TRBD1 (5 bases). This CDR3 contains 17 residues. Germline CDR1 reads LGHDT; CDR2 reads YNNKEL (reference sequence). Trimming removed 1 base at V and 4 bases at J, with 16 bases between. CDR3 amino acids: CASSQGGQGWGTGELFF. The CDR3 region has the DNA TGTGCCAGCAGCCAAGGAGGTCAGGGTTGGGGCACCGGGGAGCTGTTTTTT.

The V gene is TRBV20-1, the J gene TRBJ1-1; D gene uncertain. CDR1 is DFQATT, CDR2 SNEGSKA, per germline (reference sequence). The length of the CDR3 is 14 residues. The V gene lost 8 bases and the J gene lost 1 base, with 17 bases spanning the gap. CDR3 protein: CSLLGSRKNTEAFF. CDR3 nucleotides: TGCAGTCTGCTAGGGTCTAGGAAGAACACTGAAGCTTTCTTT.

This clonotype was observed a handful of times. The chain combines TRBV6-1 with TRBJ2-3, with 10 bases aligning to TRBD2. The CDR3 covers 15 residues. Germline V gene sequence: CDR1 MNHNS, CDR2 SASEGT. V dropped 4 bases and J dropped 6; count of bases not matched to a gene: 7. The chain's CDR3 is CASSALSGRADTQYF. Here the CDR3 DNA reads TGTGCCAGCAGTGCCCTGAGCGGGAGGGCCGATACGCAGTATTTT.

This clonotype was observed at least ten times. The chain has TRBV29-1 and TRBJ2-1, with 8 bases fitting TRBD2. The CDR3 is made up of 13 amino acids. Germline V gene sequence: CDR1 SQVTM, CDR2 ANQGSEA. The V gene end was trimmed by 3 bases and the J gene end by 4 bases; junction bases not matched to a gene: 2. The CDR3: CSVEAGGYNEQFF. In nucleotides, the CDR3 is TGCAGCGTTGAGGCGGGAGGATACAATGAGCAGTTCTTC.

This chain connects TRBV7-9 to TRBJ1-1; D is uncertain. The CDR3 totals 12 residues. The germline V and J ends were trimmed by 7 bases and 1 base, with 7 bases remaining between them. The germline V gene has CDR1 SEHNR and CDR2 FQNEAQ (reference sequence). The CDR3 DNA reads as TGTGCCAGCACCCCAGGGAACACTGAAGCTTTCTTT. This translates into CASTPGNTEAFF.

This rearrangement joins TRBV7-2 to TRBJ2-2; D gene ambiguous. The CDR3 extends over 14 amino acids. V gave up 3 bases and J gave up 6 bases, with 11 bases separating them. Per the germline V gene, CDR1 is SGHTA and CDR2 is FQGNSA. The CDR3 DNA follows: TGTGCCAGCAGCTTCGTCCTTAGCTCCGGGGAGCTGTTTTTT. This sequence encodes CASSFVLSSGELFF.